The 22 T cell receptor beta chains below were found in one sample sequenced in a study of CD4 T cells in relation to SARS-CoV-2 and coronaviruses. Before the COVID-19 pandemic, during about 2010-2018, CD4+ T cells were taken from unexposed donors. Sequencing was performed with immunoSEQ multiplex PCR; in TCRdb, only in-frame clones are kept and a portion is missing. The top ten clones hold 0.23% of a sample with approximately 70,000 clones, approximately 93% of them seen once. Sequenced: naive CD4+ T cells from PBMCs. Subset indicated: naive CD4+ T cells isolated by negative enrichment. All receptors come from a human donor in good health.

The gene calls are TRBV30 and TRBJ2-1; 7 bases map to TRBD2. The germline CDR1 and CDR2 sequences are GTSNPN and SVGIG (reference sequence). The CDR3 runs to 15 residues. The V and J ends lost 5 bases and 9 bases, in that order; junction bases with no gene match: 16. CDR3 region: CAWSPTSRVISEQFF. Written as DNA, the CDR3 is TGTGCCTGGTCGCCGACTAGCCGGGTTATCAGTGAGCAGTTCTTC. Full variable domain (rest looked up from reference TRBV30 and TRBJ2-1): SQTIHQWPATLVQPVGSPLSLECTVEGTSNPNLYWYRQAAGRGLQLLFYSVGIGQISSEVPQNLSASRPQDRQFILSSKKLLLSDSGFYLCAWSPTSRVISEQFFGPGTRLTVL.

The chain has TRBV5-4 and TRBJ1-1; the match to TRBD1 covers 10 bases. In germline, CDR1 is SGHNT, CDR2 YYREEE (reference sequence). CDR3 length: 16 amino acids. V shed 5 bases and J 3 bases; nucleotides not matched to a gene: 10. CDR3 DNA sequence: TGTGCCAGCAGTCTAGACAGGGGGCTATCGCACACTGAAGCTTTCTTT. Translating gives CASSLDRGLSHTEAFF.

V and J are TRBV6-1 and TRBJ2-3; a possible D gene is TRBD1 (7 bases). Trimming took off 2 bases at V and 0 bases at J, with 9 bases between the two ends. Germline V CDR1 and CDR2: MNHNS, SASEGT. The length of the CDR3 is 15 residues. The CDR3 DNA reads as TGTGCCAGCAGTGAACCAGGGGGGAGCACAGATACGCAGTATTTT. Translated, it gives CASSEPGGSTDTQYF.

This chain links TRBV11-2 with TRBJ2-3; 15 bases are shared with TRBD2. Trimming cost V 5 bases and J 3 bases; bases outside gene matches: 6. This CDR3 has 17 amino acids. Per germline, CDR1 SGHAT and CDR2 FQNNGV. CDR3 protein: CASSHAGLAGGTDTQYF. The CDR3 DNA is TGTGCCAGCAGCCACGCGGGACTAGCGGGAGGAACAGATACGCAGTATTTT.

This clone was picked up one time. The V call is TRBV6-6, the J call TRBJ2-5; a weak D match, TRBD1 (6 bases). The length of the CDR3 is 14 residues. The V gene lost 2 bases and the J gene lost 5 bases, with 12 bases spanning the gap. CDR1 is MNHNY and CDR2 is SVGAGI in the germline V gene (reference sequence). The CDR3 here is CASSYIRGMETQYF. The CDR3 DNA is TGTGCCAGCAGTTACATCAGGGGCATGGAGACCCAGTACTTC.

This CDR3 is CASSVGTPTYEQYF. The CDR3 bases are TGTGCCAGCAGCGTCGGGACACCTACCTACGAGCAGTACTTC. V gene TRBV9 combines with J gene TRBJ2-7, with D possibly TRBD1 on 6 matching bases. The CDR3 is 14 amino acids. Trimming removed 2 bases at V and 2 bases at J, with 11 bases between. The germline CDR1 and CDR2 sequences are SGDLS and YYNGEE.

The CDR3 DNA sequence: TGTGCCAGCAGCATGGGGGGACAGATGAACACTGAAGCTTTCTTT. Translating gives CASSMGGQMNTEAFF. The J gene is TRBJ1-1, the V gene TRBV5-4; 7 bases are shared with TRBD1. The CDR3 consists of 15 residues. Germline CDR1 SGHNT, CDR2 YYREEE (reference sequence). V dropped 4 bases and J dropped 0; count of bases not matched to a gene: 6.

The rearrangement links TRBV4-2 to TRBJ2-3, with 8 nucleotides matching TRBD2. V lost 1 base, J lost 1 base, and 1 base stayed unmatched. The CDR3 consists of 15 residues. The V gene's germline CDR1 is LGHNA and CDR2 YNFKEQ. The CDR3 DNA reads as TGTGCCAGCAGCCAAGTACTAGCGGGCACAGATACGCAGTATTTT. Amino acid sequence: CASSQVLAGTDTQYF.

This rearrangement joins TRBV3-1 (or the pseudogene TRBV3-2) to TRBJ1-5, with D unresolved. The CDR3 sequence is 12 residues long. Trimming removed 3 bases at V and 7 bases at J, with 7 bases between. The V gene's germline CDR1 is LGHDT and CDR2 YNNKEL (reference sequence). CDR3: CASSHFRQPQHF. Written as DNA, the CDR3 is TGTGCCAGCAGCCATTTTAGACAGCCCCAGCATTTT.

Only one count was recorded for this clone. The chain links TRBV5-1 to TRBJ2-5; D not certain. The CDR3 contains 12 residues. The V end was cut by 5 bases, the J end by 2 bases, with 7 bases between. Germline V gene data show CDR1 as SGHRS and CDR2 as YFSETQ. CDR3 sequence reads: CASSPTQETQYF. The CDR3 DNA follows: TGCGCCAGCAGTCCTACACAAGAGACCCAGTACTTC.

The genes are TRBV2 and TRBJ2-2; D possibly corresponds to TRBD2 (6 bases). The CDR3 is 14 amino acids. V was shortened by 8 bases and J by 1 base, with 11 bases between the two germline ends. Germline V gene sequence: CDR1 SNHLY, CDR2 FYNNEI. The CDR3 is CASGGQRNTGELFF. DNA for the CDR3: TGTGCCAGCGGAGGGCAGAGGAACACCGGGGAGCTGTTTTTT. The variable domain in full, with the rest retrieved from reference TRBV2 and TRBJ2-2, is EPEVTQTPSHQVTQMGQEVILRCVPISNHLYFYWYRQILGQKVEFLVSFYNNEISEKSEIFDDQFSVERPDGSNFTLKIRSTKLEDSAMYFCASGGQRNTGELFFGEGSRLTVL.

The chain combines TRBV5-1 with TRBJ2-3, with D tentatively TRBD2 (5 bases). V lost 0 bases, J lost 6 bases, and 11 bases lay in between. Germline loops: CDR1 SGHRS, CDR2 YFSETQ. The CDR3 length is 14 residues. This chain's CDR3 is CASSLEAGGDTQYF. CDR3 DNA sequence: TGCGCCAGCAGCTTGGAGGCAGGCGGGGATACGCAGTATTTT.

CDR3 sequence: CASRLRRREGQDTQYF. The CDR3 DNA is TGTGCAAGTCGCTTAAGGAGGCGGGAGGGCCAAGATACGCAGTATTTT. The chain combines TRBV12-2 with TRBJ2-3; the table gives TRBD2 as D, unverified against the DNA. TRBV12-2 is given as a pseudogene. There are 16 residues in the CDR3.

The chain joins TRBV30 to TRBJ2-5; D may be TRBD2 (6 bases). Trimming shortened V by 1 base and J by 4 bases, and 13 bases separated the two germline ends. The length of the CDR3 is 14 residues. In germline, CDR1 is GTSNPN, CDR2 SVGIG (reference sequence). The CDR3 region is CAWSGGVGLETQYF. CDR3 nucleotides: TGTGCCTGGAGTGGGGGGGTGGGTTTAGAGACCCAGTACTTC.

The chain combines TRBV3-1 (or the pseudogene TRBV3-2) with TRBJ2-6; no clear D. Trimming shortened V by 1 base and J by 1 base, and 14 bases separated the two germline ends. The germline V gene encodes CDR1 LGHDT and CDR2 YNNKEL (reference sequence). This CDR3 spans 18 amino acids. DNA of the CDR3: TGTGCCAGCAGCCAAGTTTGGGGTTCTGTTTCTGGGGCCAACGTCCTGACTTTC. Protein product: CASSQVWGSVSGANVLTF.

J is TRBJ2-1 and V is TRBV11-3; TRBD1 matches 8 bases. Germline V lookup: CDR1 SGHNT, CDR2 YENEEA. V was pared by 2 bases and J by 3 bases, with 3 bases of the junction left unmatched. This CDR3 has 15 residues. CDR3 nucleotides: TGTGCCAGCAGCTTAAGACAGGGGTACTACAATGAGCAGTTCTTC. Residues: CASSLRQGYYNEQFF.

The rearrangement joins TRBV5-5 to TRBJ2-5; 11 bases fit TRBD1. The CDR3 is 15 amino acids. Germline V gene lookup returns CDR1 SGHKS and CDR2 YYEKEE (reference sequence). Germline trimming cut 1 base from V and 5 bases from J; bases unmatched to any gene: 4. CDR3 residues: CASSLTRDRGETQYF. Here the CDR3 DNA reads TGTGCCAGCAGCTTGACTAGGGACAGGGGGGAGACCCAGTACTTC.

CDR3 sequence reads: CASSFGSLGYEQYF. DNA for the CDR3: TGTGCCAGCAGTTTCGGAAGTTTAGGCTACGAGCAGTACTTC. J is TRBJ2-7 and V is TRBV5-6; D not certain. Trimming shortened V by 5 bases and J by 3 bases, and 15 bases separated the two germline ends. The germline gives CDR1 SGHDT, CDR2 YYEEEE. The length of the CDR3 is 14 residues.

The V and J genes are TRBV6-1 and TRBJ1-2, with D unresolved. The V and J ends lost 2 bases and 1 base respectively, with 14 bases between them. The CDR3 covers 16 residues. Germline lookup yields CDR1 MNHNS and CDR2 SASEGT. The chain's CDR3 is CASSEPLGRSNYGYTF. CDR3 bases: TGTGCCAGCAGTGAACCCCTTGGCAGGAGTAACTATGGCTACACCTTC.

The V and J genes are TRBV19 and TRBJ1-5; D remains unclear. This CDR3 is 15 amino acids long. Germline V gives CDR1 LNHDA, CDR2 SQIVND (reference sequence). V was shortened by 1 base and J by 3 bases, with 10 bases between the two germline ends. CDR3 in DNA: TGTGCCAGTAGTATAGGCCCGGGGATCAATCAGCCCCAGCATTTT. Its protein is CASSIGPGINQPQHF. The whole variable domain, filled in from reference TRBV19 and TRBJ1-5, reads DGGITQSPKYLFRKEGQNVTLSCEQNLNHDAMYWYRQDPGQGLRLIYYSQIVNDFQKGDIAEGYSVSREKKESFPLTVTSAQKNPTAFYLCASSIGPGINQPQHFGDGTRLSIL.

V and J are TRBV7-9 and TRBJ2-7; 10 positions agree with TRBD1. J lost 3 bases, V lost 3 bases, and 2 bases had no gene match. In germline, CDR1 is SEHNR, CDR2 FQNEAQ (reference sequence). The CDR3 has 14 residues. CDR3 in amino acids: CASSLGQGFYEQYF. In DNA, the CDR3 is TGTGCCAGCAGCTTGGGACAGGGGTTCTACGAGCAGTACTTC.

In nucleotides, the CDR3 is TGCGCCAGCAGCTTGTTTTCGAGAGAGACCCAGTACTTC. Its protein product is CASSLFSRETQYF. The chain is built from TRBV5-1 and TRBJ2-5; D call uncertain. Germline lookup yields CDR1 SGHRS and CDR2 YFSETQ. This CDR3 comprises 13 residues. Trimming took off 1 base at V and 4 bases at J, with 8 bases between the two ends.